This record concerns one TCR beta chain sequence. The target antigen is unknown. These data belong to a study of shared clonotypes between healthy human individuals. Study-level background: Per donor, CD8 memory used one plate, CD8 naive used two, CD4 memory used three and CD4 naive used three. The study's findings and limits: Memory subsets generally showed smaller estimated richness than naive subsets did.

The CDR3 totals 18 residues. Trimming removed 3 bases from V and 1 base from J; junction bases left unmatched: 11. Germline-derived CDR1 and CDR2 are KGHSH and LQKENI. A split of CD4+ cells into CD45RA+ naive and CD45RA-negative memory subsets was performed. The table came from immunoSEQ multiplex PCR; TCRdb's copy has only in-frame clones and leaves some out. The sample carries 1.4 million to 1.5 million clones, around 97% recorded once. J is TRBJ2-2 and V is TRBV18, with 7 bases aligning to TRBD1. The receptor was derived from a man aged 30 to 39 in good health. The sample was naive CD4+ T cells sorted from blood. Subset: CD45RA+ positively selected. CDR3 loop: CASSPILPGQQNTGELFF. The CDR3, as DNA: TGTGCCAGCTCACCTATCCTCCCGGGACAGCAGAACACCGGGGAGCTGTTTTTT.